A single sample is the source of the 19 T cell receptor beta chains below, sequenced in a study of shared clonotypes between healthy human individuals. Measured with immunoSEQ multiplex PCR; TCRdb has only the in-frame clones, and not every one. The table shows more than 2 million clones, with roughly 94% occurring only once. Sequencing used naive CD4+ T cells sorted from blood. This sample's subset: CD45RA+ positively selected. The source of these receptors is a man aged 18 to 30 in good health.

The chain employs TRBV11-2 and TRBJ2-7; TRBD1 matches at 7 bases. V lost 0 bases and J lost 0; bases outside the gene matches: 11. From germline, CDR1 is SGHAT and CDR2 FQNNGV. CDR3 size: 18 residues. This chain's CDR3 is CASSLDPDRARSSYEQYF. The CDR3 nucleotides read TGTGCCAGCAGCTTAGATCCCGACAGGGCAAGGAGCTCCTACGAGCAGTACTTC.

The chain is built from TRBV6-6 and TRBJ1-5, with D maybe TRBD1 (5 bases). Trimming left V 6 bases short and J 3 bases short, with 15 bases between. Per germline, CDR1 MNHNY and CDR2 SVGAGI (reference sequence). This CDR3 is built from 15 residues. The CDR3 DNA is TGTGCCAGCAGCCTAGGGGATGCCGACAATCAGCCCCAGCATTTT. Its translation is CASSLGDADNQPQHF.

The V and J genes are TRBV30 and TRBJ1-5; 9 bases are shared with TRBD1. V was clipped by 4 bases and J by 12 bases; unmatched bases: 28. CDR3 length equals 19 residues. The V gene's germline CDR1 is GTSNPN and CDR2 SVGIG (reference sequence). The CDR3 here is CAWTWPGQGLPQWPRGQHF. CDR3 coding DNA: TGTGCCTGGACCTGGCCGGGACAGGGACTTCCCCAGTGGCCGAGGGGCCAGCATTTT.

The chain combines TRBV30 with TRBJ1-4, with unresolved D. Germline CDR1 GTSNPN, CDR2 SVGIG (reference sequence). This CDR3 has 16 residues. Trimming removed 4 bases from V and 0 bases from J, with 15 bases in between. The CDR3 DNA reads as TGTGCCTGGACCGACCCGGGCCTTGCAACTAATGAAAAACTGTTTTTT. It translates to CAWTDPGLATNEKLFF.

The V gene is TRBV6-5, the J gene TRBJ1-2; 7 bases align to TRBD1. The CDR3 has 11 amino acids. V trimming: 8 bases; J trimming: 6 bases; junction bases outside the gene matches: 3. Germline V gene lookup returns CDR1 MNHEY and CDR2 SVGAGI. The CDR3 DNA reads as TGTGCCAGCGGGACAGACAATGGCTACACCTTC. This sequence encodes CASGTDNGYTF.

The rearrangement links TRBV5-4 to TRBJ1-5; 9 bases map to TRBD1. CDR3 length: 15 amino acids. CDR1 is SGHNT, CDR2 YYREEE, per germline (reference sequence). The V gene end was trimmed by 0 bases and the J gene end by 4 bases; junction bases not matched to a gene: 2. CDR3 DNA: TGTGCCAGCAGCTTGGAAGGACAGGGGAATCAGCCCCAGCATTTT. Its protein product is CASSLEGQGNQPQHF. Based on the CDR3 plus reference TRBV5-4 and TRBJ1-5, the full variable domain is ETGVTQSPTHLIKTRGQQVTLRCSSQSGHNTVSWYQQALGQGPQFIFQYYREEENGRGNFPPRFSGLQFPNYSSELNVNALELDDSALYLCASSLEGQGNQPQHFGDGTRLSIL.

The V call is TRBV2, the J call TRBJ2-1; D remains unclear. Germline-derived CDR1 and CDR2 are SNHLY and FYNNEI. This CDR3 is 12 amino acids long. V lost 5 bases, J lost 6 bases, and 8 bases lay in between. CDR3 coding DNA: TGTGCCAGCAGTACGGCTGGCAATGAGCAGTTCTTC. It encodes CASSTAGNEQFF. Combining the CDR3 with reference TRBV2 and TRBJ2-1 gives the whole variable domain EPEVTQTPSHQVTQMGQEVILRCVPISNHLYFYWYRQILGQKVEFLVSFYNNEISEKSEIFDDQFSVERPDGSNFTLKIRSTKLEDSAMYFCASSTAGNEQFFGPGTRLTVL.

The rearrangement joins TRBV6-6 to TRBJ2-7, with TRBD1 matching over 8 bases. The CDR3 contains 16 residues. With 0 bases clipped from V and 5 bases from J, the junction kept 9 bases outside the gene matches. Germline CDR1 and CDR2: MNHNY and SVGAGI (reference sequence). The CDR3 DNA follows: TGTGCCAGCAGTTACTCGACACCCAGGGGGCGGCACGAGCAGTACTTC. Protein product: CASSYSTPRGRHEQYF.

The chain couples TRBV19 to TRBJ1-2, with a possible D match to TRBD1 (6 bases). Trimming took 4 bases from V and 2 from J, leaving 11 bases between them. The CDR3 runs to 14 residues. Germline CDR1 is LNHDA and CDR2 is SQIVND (reference sequence). Here the CDR3 DNA reads TGTGCCAGTAGTACCATACAGGGAAACTATGGCTACACCTTC. Amino acid sequence: CASSTIQGNYGYTF. The entire variable domain, with the rest obtained from reference TRBV19 and TRBJ1-2, is as follows: DGGITQSPKYLFRKEGQNVTLSCEQNLNHDAMYWYRQDPGQGLRLIYYSQIVNDFQKGDIAEGYSVSREKKESFPLTVTSAQKNPTAFYLCASSTIQGNYGYTFGSGTRLTVV.

The J gene is TRBJ2-3, the V gene TRBV29-1, with TRBD1 matching 7 bases. V trimming: 6 bases; J trimming: 3 bases; junction bases outside the gene matches: 9. The CDR3 spans 14 residues. Germline loops: CDR1 SQVTM, CDR2 ANQGSEA. The CDR3 spells CSVIDRALTDTQYF. The CDR3, as DNA: TGCAGCGTGATCGACAGGGCTCTTACAGATACGCAGTATTTT.

The chain carries TRBV5-1 and TRBJ2-5, with 7 bases fitting TRBD2. V gave up 0 bases and J gave up 5 bases; unmatched junction bases: 4. In germline, CDR1 is SGHRS, CDR2 YFSETQ. The CDR3 totals 14 residues. The CDR3 reads CASSLAMRGETQYF. Written as DNA, the CDR3 is TGCGCCAGCAGCTTGGCCATGCGGGGGGAGACCCAGTACTTC.

The rearrangement uses TRBV6-5 and TRBJ2-3; weak D call: TRBD1 (5 bases). There are 15 residues in the CDR3. V lost 0 bases to trimming and J lost 5 bases, with 12 bases between them. Germline assignment: CDR1 MNHEY and CDR2 SVGAGI. The CDR3 DNA follows: TGTGCCAGCAGTTACTCTGCAGGGCTAGGAGATACGCAGTATTTT. Its translation is CASSYSAGLGDTQYF.

The CDR3 is CASSPRLGLAGSEQFF. CDR3 nucleotides: TGTGCCAGCAGCCCCCGCCTGGGACTAGCGGGTAGTGAGCAGTTCTTC. The V and J genes are TRBV11-2 and TRBJ2-1, with 12 bases fitting TRBD2. The germline V gene encodes CDR1 SGHAT and CDR2 FQNNGV. V was pared by 5 bases and J by 9 bases, with 11 bases of the junction left unmatched. The CDR3 has 16 amino acids.

The rearrangement links TRBV5-1 to TRBJ1-2; TRBD1 is a possible D gene (6 bases). The CDR3 has 14 residues. The germline V and J ends were trimmed by 1 base and 6 bases, with 13 bases remaining between them. CDR1 and CDR2 from the germline V gene are SGHRS and YFSETQ. The CDR3 loop reads CASSLLSGEDGYTF. The CDR3 DNA follows: TGCGCCAGCAGCTTGTTGTCAGGGGAGGATGGCTACACCTTC.

For this clone: The sample holds other DNA sequences that translate to the same CDR3. The V gene is TRBV30, the J gene TRBJ1-6; D gene uncertain. The CDR3 length is 15 residues. V was clipped by 0 bases and J by 0 bases, with 6 bases between them. Germline V gene sequence: CDR1 GTSNPN, CDR2 SVGIG (reference sequence). CDR3 region: CAWSVGSSYNSPLHF. For the CDR3, the DNA is TGTGCCTGGAGTGTGGGGAGCTCCTATAATTCACCCCTCCACTTT.

V usage is TRBV5-6 and J usage is TRBJ2-7; 8 positions match TRBD2. CDR3 length: 15 residues. The trim removed 0 bases at V and 5 bases at J, leaving 7 bases unmatched. Germline V gives CDR1 SGHDT, CDR2 YYEEEE. The CDR3 sequence is CASSLVSGSSNEQYF. The CDR3 region has the DNA TGTGCCAGCAGCTTGGTGAGCGGGAGTAGCAACGAGCAGTACTTC.

As for this clone: This specimen includes other DNA sequences encoding the same CDR3. The V gene is TRBV5-6, the J gene TRBJ1-2; D is unresolved. The germline V gene encodes CDR1 SGHDT and CDR2 YYEEEE. The CDR3 runs 11 residues. Deletions cut 1 base from V and 7 bases from J, with 5 bases between. CDR3 sequence (DNA): TGTGCCAGCAGCTTGAAGGGTGGCTACACCTTC. It codes for CASSLKGGYTF.

CDR3 in DNA: TGCGCCAGCAGTACCGTCATAACAGGGGGCAAAGCTTTCTTT. Its translation: CASSTVITGGKAFF. The rearrangement joins TRBV10-1 to TRBJ1-1; 9 nucleotides agree with TRBD1. Trimming at V came to 5 bases and at J to 9 bases, leaving 10 bases not matched to a gene. The CDR3 consists of 14 residues. Germline-derived CDR1 and CDR2 are WNHNN and SYGVQD (reference sequence).

The J gene is TRBJ2-2, the V gene TRBV5-1; 7 bases agree with TRBD2. Germline V gene data show CDR1 as SGHRS and CDR2 as YFSETQ. This CDR3 comprises 16 residues. The J segment lost 0 bases and the V segment lost 4 bases, leaving 6 bases of the junction unmatched. CDR3 protein: CASSTGLTTNTGELFF. Here the CDR3 DNA reads TGCGCCAGCAGCACGGGACTAACGACGAACACCGGGGAGCTGTTTTTT.